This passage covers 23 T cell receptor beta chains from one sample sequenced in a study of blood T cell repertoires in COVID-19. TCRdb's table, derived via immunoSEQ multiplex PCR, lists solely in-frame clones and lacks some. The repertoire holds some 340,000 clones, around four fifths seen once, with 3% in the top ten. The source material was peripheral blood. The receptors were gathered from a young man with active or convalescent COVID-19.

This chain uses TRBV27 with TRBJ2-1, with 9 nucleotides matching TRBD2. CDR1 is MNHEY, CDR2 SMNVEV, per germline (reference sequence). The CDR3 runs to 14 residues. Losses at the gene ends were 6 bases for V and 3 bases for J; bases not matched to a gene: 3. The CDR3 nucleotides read TGTGCCAGCAGCATTAGCGGGGGCTACAATGAGCAGTTCTTC. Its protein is CASSISGGYNEQFF.

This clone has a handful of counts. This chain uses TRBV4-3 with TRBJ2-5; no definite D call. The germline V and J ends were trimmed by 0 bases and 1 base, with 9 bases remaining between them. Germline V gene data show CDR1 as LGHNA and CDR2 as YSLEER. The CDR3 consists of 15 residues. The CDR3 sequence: CASSQDFRAQETQYF. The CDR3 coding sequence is TGCGCCAGCAGCCAAGATTTTAGAGCCCAAGAGACCCAGTACTTC.

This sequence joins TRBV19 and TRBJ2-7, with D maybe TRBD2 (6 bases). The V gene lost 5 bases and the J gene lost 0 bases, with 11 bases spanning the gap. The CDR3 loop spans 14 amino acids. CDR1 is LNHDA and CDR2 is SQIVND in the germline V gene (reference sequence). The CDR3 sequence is CASSWDFSSYEQYF. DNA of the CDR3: TGTGCCAGTAGTTGGGACTTTAGCTCCTACGAGCAGTACTTC.

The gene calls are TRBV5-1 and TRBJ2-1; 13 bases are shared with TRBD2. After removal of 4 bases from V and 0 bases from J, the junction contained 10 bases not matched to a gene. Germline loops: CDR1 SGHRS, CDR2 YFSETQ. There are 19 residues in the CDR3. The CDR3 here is CASSPGGTSGASSYNEQFF. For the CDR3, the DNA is TGCGCCAGCAGCCCAGGGGGGACTAGCGGGGCGAGCTCCTACAATGAGCAGTTCTTC.

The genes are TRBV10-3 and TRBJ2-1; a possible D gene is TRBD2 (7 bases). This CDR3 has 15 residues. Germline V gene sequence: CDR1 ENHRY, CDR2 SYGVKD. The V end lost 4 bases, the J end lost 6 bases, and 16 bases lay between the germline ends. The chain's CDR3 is CAISGWEGGPNEQFF. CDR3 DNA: TGTGCCATCAGTGGGTGGGAGGGGGGCCCCAATGAGCAGTTCTTC.

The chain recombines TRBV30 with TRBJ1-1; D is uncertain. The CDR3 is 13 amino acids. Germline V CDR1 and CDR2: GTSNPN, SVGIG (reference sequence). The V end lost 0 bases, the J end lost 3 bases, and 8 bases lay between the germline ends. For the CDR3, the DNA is TGTGCCTGGAGTGTACTCGGGTACACTGAAGCTTTCTTT. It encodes CAWSVLGYTEAFF.

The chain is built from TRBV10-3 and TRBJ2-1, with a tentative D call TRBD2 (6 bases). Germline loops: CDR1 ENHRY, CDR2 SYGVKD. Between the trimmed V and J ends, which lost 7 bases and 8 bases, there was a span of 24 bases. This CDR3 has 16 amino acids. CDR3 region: CAITSITGTAGDEQFF. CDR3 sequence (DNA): TGTGCCATCACCTCGATTACCGGGACTGCGGGCGATGAGCAGTTCTTC.

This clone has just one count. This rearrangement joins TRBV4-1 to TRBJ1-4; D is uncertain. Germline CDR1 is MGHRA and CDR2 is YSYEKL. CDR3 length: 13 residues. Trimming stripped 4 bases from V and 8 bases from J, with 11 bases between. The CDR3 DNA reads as TGCGCCAGCAGCCCCTCAGTTGGCGAAAAACTGTTTTTT. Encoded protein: CASSPSVGEKLFF.

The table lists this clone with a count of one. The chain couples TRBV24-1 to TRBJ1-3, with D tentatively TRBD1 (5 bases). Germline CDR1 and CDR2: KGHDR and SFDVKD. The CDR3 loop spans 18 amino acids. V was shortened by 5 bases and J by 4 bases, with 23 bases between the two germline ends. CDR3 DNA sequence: TGTGCCACCAGTGCCCCGACTCGACAGCGAGCGATGGGAAACACCATATATTTT. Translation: CATSAPTRQRAMGNTIYF.

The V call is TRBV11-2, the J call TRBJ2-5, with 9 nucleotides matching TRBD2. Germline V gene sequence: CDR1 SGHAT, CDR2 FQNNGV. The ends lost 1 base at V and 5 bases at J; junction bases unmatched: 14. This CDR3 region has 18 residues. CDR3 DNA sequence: TGTGCCAGCAGCTTAGGAGGGTTTGCGGGGGGGCTTAGGGAGACCCAGTACTTC. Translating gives CASSLGGFAGGLRETQYF.

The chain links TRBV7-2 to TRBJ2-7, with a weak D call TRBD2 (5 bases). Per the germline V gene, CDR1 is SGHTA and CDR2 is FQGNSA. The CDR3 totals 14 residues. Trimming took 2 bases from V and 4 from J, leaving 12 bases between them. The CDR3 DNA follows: TGTGCCAGCAGCTTATTACCAGCGGCATACGAGCAGTACTTC. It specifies CASSLLPAAYEQYF.

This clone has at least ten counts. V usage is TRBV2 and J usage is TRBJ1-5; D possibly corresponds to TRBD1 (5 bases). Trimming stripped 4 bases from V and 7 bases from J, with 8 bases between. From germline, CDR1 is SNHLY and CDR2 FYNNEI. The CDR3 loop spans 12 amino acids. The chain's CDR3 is CASSGPGQPQHF. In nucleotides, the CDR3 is TGTGCCAGCAGTGGTCCAGGGCAGCCCCAGCATTTT.

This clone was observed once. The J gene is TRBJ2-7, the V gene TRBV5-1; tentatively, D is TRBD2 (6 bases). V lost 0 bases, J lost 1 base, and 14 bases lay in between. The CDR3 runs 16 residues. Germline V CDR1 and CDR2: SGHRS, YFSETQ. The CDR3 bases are TGCGCCAGCAGCTTGGCCGAGGCTAGCGCGTCCTACGAGCAGTACTTC. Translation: CASSLAEASASYEQYF. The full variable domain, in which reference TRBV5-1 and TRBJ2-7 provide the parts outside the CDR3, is KAGVTQTPRYLIKTRGQQVTLSCSPISGHRSVSWYQQTPGQGLQFLFEYFSETQRNKGNFPGRFSGRQFSNSRSEMNVSTLELGDSALYLCASSLAEASASYEQYFGPGTRLTVT.

CDR3 loop: CASSQEPGPSEQYF. As DNA, the CDR3 is TGCGCCAGCAGCCAAGAGCCAGGGCCCTCCGAGCAGTACTTC. This chain joins TRBV4-1 and TRBJ2-7; the D gene is possibly TRBD1 (5 bases). V lost 0 bases and J 6 bases, leaving 12 bases between the germline ends. The CDR3 is made up of 14 amino acids. Germline V gene lookup returns CDR1 MGHRA and CDR2 YSYEKL.

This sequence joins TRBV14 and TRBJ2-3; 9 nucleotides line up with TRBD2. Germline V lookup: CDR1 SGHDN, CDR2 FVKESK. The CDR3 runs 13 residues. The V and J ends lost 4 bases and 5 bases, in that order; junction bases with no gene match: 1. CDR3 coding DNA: TGTGCCAGCAGCCTAGCGGGGGTAGATACGCAGTATTTT. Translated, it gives CASSLAGVDTQYF.

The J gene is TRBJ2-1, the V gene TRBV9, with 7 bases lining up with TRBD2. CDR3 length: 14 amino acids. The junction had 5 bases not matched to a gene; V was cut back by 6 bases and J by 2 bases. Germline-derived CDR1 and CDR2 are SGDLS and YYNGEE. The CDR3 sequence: CASKPSGTYNEQFF. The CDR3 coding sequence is TGTGCCAGCAAACCCAGCGGGACCTACAATGAGCAGTTCTTC.

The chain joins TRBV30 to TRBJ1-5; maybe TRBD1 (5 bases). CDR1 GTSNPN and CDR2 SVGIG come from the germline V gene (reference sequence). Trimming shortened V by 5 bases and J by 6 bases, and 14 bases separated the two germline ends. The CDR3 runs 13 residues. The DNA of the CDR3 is TGTGCCTGGGTAGGAGGGGAAGGTCAGCCCCAGCATTTT. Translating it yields CAWVGGEGQPQHF.

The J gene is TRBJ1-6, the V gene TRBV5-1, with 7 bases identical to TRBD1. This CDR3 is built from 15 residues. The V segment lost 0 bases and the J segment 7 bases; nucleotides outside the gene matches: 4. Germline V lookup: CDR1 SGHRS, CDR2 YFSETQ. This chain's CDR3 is CASSLGAGGNSPLHF. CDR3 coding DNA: TGCGCCAGCAGCTTGGGTGCAGGGGGGAATTCACCCCTCCACTTT.

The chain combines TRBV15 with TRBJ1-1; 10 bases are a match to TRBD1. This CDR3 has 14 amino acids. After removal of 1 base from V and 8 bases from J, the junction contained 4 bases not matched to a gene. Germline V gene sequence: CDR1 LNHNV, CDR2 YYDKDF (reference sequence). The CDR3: CATSRGGQGEEAFF. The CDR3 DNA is TGTGCCACCAGCAGAGGTGGACAGGGGGAAGAAGCTTTCTTT.

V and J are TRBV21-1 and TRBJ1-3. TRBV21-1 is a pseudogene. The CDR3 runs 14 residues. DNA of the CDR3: TGTGCCAGCAGCTGCGATAGCTCTGGAAACACCATATATTTT. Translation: CASSCDSSGNTIYF.

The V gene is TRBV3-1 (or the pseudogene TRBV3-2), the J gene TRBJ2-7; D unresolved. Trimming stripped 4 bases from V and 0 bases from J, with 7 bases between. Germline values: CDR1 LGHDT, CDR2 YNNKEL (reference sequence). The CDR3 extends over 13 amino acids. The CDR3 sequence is CASSPKASYEQYF. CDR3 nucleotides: TGTGCCAGCAGCCCAAAAGCCTCCTACGAGCAGTACTTC.

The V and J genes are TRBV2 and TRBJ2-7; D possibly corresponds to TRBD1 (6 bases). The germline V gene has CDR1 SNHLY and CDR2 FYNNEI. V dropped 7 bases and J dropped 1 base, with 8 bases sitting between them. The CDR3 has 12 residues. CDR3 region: CASTDRSYEQYF. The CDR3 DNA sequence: TGTGCCAGCACTGACAGGTCCTACGAGCAGTACTTC.

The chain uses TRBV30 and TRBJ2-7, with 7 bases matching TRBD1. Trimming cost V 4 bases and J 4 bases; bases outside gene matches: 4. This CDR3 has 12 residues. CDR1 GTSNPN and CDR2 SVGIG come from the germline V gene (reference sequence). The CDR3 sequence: CAWTGQSYEQYF. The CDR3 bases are TGTGCCTGGACGGGACAGTCTTACGAGCAGTACTTC.